This TCR beta chain was recovered during a study of T cells expressing NK-cell markers. Turning to the study itself: Most of the eight sequenced donors tested HCMV-seropositive; one tested seronegative.

As regards this clonotype: Its antigen is as yet unknown.

General study results and limits: Six of the donors carried dominant NKG2C+ clonotypes that took up roughly 1.0-8% of their CD8+ T cells. Several donors' CD3+CD56-NKG2C+ cells were dominated by the same clonotypes.

The authors made TCR beta cDNA libraries by 5'RACE template switching. This switching added a universal primer site and UMIs. TCRdb re-called the 5' RACE reads and gives one entry per CDR3 protein, without DNA. This repertoire comprises 300,000 to 500,000 distinct CDR3 sequences; its ten largest clones make up about 11%. In germline, CDR1 is MNHEY, CDR2 SVGAGI. There are 14 residues in the CDR3. V is TRBV6-5 and J is TRBJ1-5; TCRdb picks TRBD1, but there is no DNA to check that call. The TCR sequence derives from a woman aged 50 to 60 in good health. Sequenced input: blood T cells: a sorted CD56 or NKG2C T cell subset, CD4+ or CD8+ T cells, or bulk PBMC T cells (not recorded which). CDR3 sequence: CASSSGQSNQPQHF.